Following are 12 T cell receptor beta chains from one sample sequenced in a study of blood T cell repertoires in COVID-19. Sequencing was performed with immunoSEQ multiplex PCR; in TCRdb, only in-frame clones are kept and a portion is missing. The sample records roughly 39,000 clones, roughly 94% being singletons. The specimen was peripheral blood. The source of these receptors is a human donor with active COVID-19. The donor label of this sample is uncertain.

The chain has TRBV19 and TRBJ1-2; a possible D gene is TRBD1 (6 bases). This CDR3 comprises 14 residues. The V end lost 6 bases, the J end lost 3 bases, and 14 bases lay between the germline ends. The V gene's germline CDR1 is LNHDA and CDR2 SQIVND (reference sequence). CDR3 region: CASSEGGGDYGYTF. CDR3 nucleotide sequence: TGTGCCAGTAGCGAAGGAGGGGGGGACTATGGCTACACCTTC.

The rearrangement uses TRBV3-1 (or the pseudogene TRBV3-2) and TRBJ2-7; 8 bases line up with TRBD1. The trim removed 0 bases at V and 6 bases at J, leaving 7 bases unmatched. Germline CDR1 reads LGHDT; CDR2 reads YNNKEL (reference sequence). CDR3 length: 15 amino acids. CDR3 in DNA: TGTGCCAGCAGCCAAGAGGGACAGGCGCCCGGCGAGCAGTACTTC. Its protein product is CASSQEGQAPGEQYF.

The chain links TRBV14 to TRBJ1-1; the D gene is possibly TRBD1 (5 bases). Per the germline V gene, CDR1 is SGHDN and CDR2 is FVKESK. CDR3 length: 15 amino acids. V lost 5 bases and J 6 bases, leaving 19 bases between the germline ends. DNA for the CDR3: TGTGCCAGCAGCACAACCAACCAGGGAAGAGCTGAAGCTTTCTTT. It is translated as CASSTTNQGRAEAFF.

V gene TRBV4-3 combines with J gene TRBJ2-3; no firm D call. The V and J ends lost 0 bases and 3 bases respectively, with 10 bases between them. This CDR3 spans 15 amino acids. In germline, CDR1 is LGHNA, CDR2 YSLEER. The DNA for the CDR3 is TGCGCCAGCAGCCAAGATCCAACGAGTACAGATACGCAGTATTTT. Translated: CASSQDPTSTDTQYF.

The chain combines TRBV10-3 with TRBJ2-3; TRBD2 agrees at 10 bases. The germline V gene has CDR1 ENHRY and CDR2 SYGVKD. Unmatched junction bases numbered 9, after V lost 0 bases and J lost 3 bases. This CDR3 spans 18 amino acids. The CDR3 spells CAISESVGLAGETDTQYF. The CDR3 coding sequence is TGTGCCATCAGTGAGTCTGTGGGCCTAGCGGGAGAGACAGATACGCAGTATTTT.

The CDR3 nucleotides read TGTGCCAGCAGCGTCTCAGACAGGGGTGGCACAGATACGCAGTATTTT. Its translation: CASSVSDRGGTDTQYF. V and J are TRBV9 and TRBJ2-3, with TRBD1 matching over 8 bases. CDR1 and CDR2 (germline): SGDLS, YYNGEE. Losses at the gene ends were 2 bases for V and 1 base for J; bases not matched to a gene: 6. The CDR3 runs 16 residues.

The chain couples TRBV7-2 to TRBJ2-4; D unclear. The CDR3 has 13 amino acids. Germline CDR1 is SGHTA and CDR2 is FQGNSA. Trimming took 3 bases from V and 1 from J, leaving 4 bases between them. The CDR3 reads CASSLEAKNIQYF. CDR3 sequence (DNA): TGTGCCAGCAGCTTGGAGGCCAAAAACATTCAGTACTTC.

This rearrangement joins TRBV11-3 to TRBJ2-1, with 8 bases lining up with TRBD2. The CDR3 runs to 15 residues. V shed 6 bases and J 4 bases; nucleotides not matched to a gene: 8. CDR1 and CDR2 (germline): SGHNT, YENEEA. The CDR3 DNA sequence: TGTGCCAGCAGTCAGAAGCGGGGGCAGTACAATGAGCAGTTCTTC. This codes for CASSQKRGQYNEQFF.

The rearrangement uses TRBV28 and TRBJ2-1, with 8 bases lining up with TRBD1. The trim removed 0 bases at V and 6 bases at J, leaving 1 base unmatched. Per the germline V gene, CDR1 is MDHEN and CDR2 is SYDVKM. The CDR3 is 14 amino acids. As DNA, the CDR3 is TGTGCCAGCAGTTTATGGCAGGGGGCCAATGAGCAGTTCTTC. Its protein is CASSLWQGANEQFF.

The J gene is TRBJ2-3, the V gene TRBV20-1, with 10 bases fitting TRBD2. The CDR3 loop spans 15 amino acids. The J segment lost 6 bases and the V segment lost 3 bases, leaving 9 bases of the junction unmatched. CDR1 and CDR2 (germline): DFQATT, SNEGSKA (reference sequence). The CDR3 reads CSASGSGRAADTQYF. Here the CDR3 DNA reads TGCAGTGCTAGTGGGAGCGGGAGGGCTGCCGATACGCAGTATTTT.

The chain combines TRBV2 with TRBJ2-4; 9 nucleotides align to TRBD2. Germline values: CDR1 SNHLY, CDR2 FYNNEI. This CDR3 has 23 residues. J lost 1 base, V lost 4 bases, and 26 bases had no gene match. CDR3 in amino acids: CASSVPKVSASGINQGAKNIQYF. The DNA for the CDR3 is TGTGCCAGCAGTGTGCCAAAAGTCTCGGCTAGCGGGATCAACCAGGGGGCCAAAAACATTCAGTACTTC.

This rearrangement joins TRBV2 to TRBJ2-1; D ambiguous. CDR3 length: 11 amino acids. Trimming stripped 4 bases from V and 6 bases from J, with 4 bases between. From germline, CDR1 is SNHLY and CDR2 FYNNEI. DNA of the CDR3: TGTGCCAGCAGTGCCGTCAATGAGCAGTTCTTC. Its protein product is CASSAVNEQFF.